The clone carrying this T cell receptor (beta chain) was counted once. This entry belongs to a study of shared clonotypes between healthy human individuals. Libraries were prepared by immunoSEQ multiplex PCR; TCRdb keeps only in-frame clonotypes and omits some of them. The sample consists of some 1.4 million clones, approximately 96% of them appearing once. This clonotype originated in a man aged 25 to 40 in good health. Sequenced material: naive CD4+ T cells sorted from blood. Noted subset: CD45RA+ positively selected.

CDR3 in DNA: TGTGCCAGCAGCCCGGCGAGAGGGCGCAATCAGCCCCAGCATTTT. This gives the protein CASSPARGRNQPQHF. The rearrangement uses TRBV6-1 and TRBJ1-5, with D unresolved. Germline assignment: CDR1 MNHNS and CDR2 SASEGT. V lost 6 bases to trimming and J lost 2 bases, with 14 bases between them. The CDR3 has 15 amino acids.